Presented here are 30 T cell receptor beta chains from one specimen sequenced in a study of T cells in Graves' hyperthyroidism and ophthalmopathy (dated by TCRdb to between 2018 and 2021). Libraries were made using multiplex PCR. The sequencer listed for this sample is Illumina HiSeq 2000. Amplification of TCR beta CDR3 regions was carried out from RNA transcripts. The first round of RT-PCR for the TCR CDR3 was performed with the HTBI primer set and the Qiagen OneStep RT-PCR kit. TCRdb reanalyzed the raw reads on its own, using fastp at Q25 for trimming and MiXCR for clone calling, and kept in-frame beta chains. Every CDR3 protein is listed once, alongside the most common genes and DNA of its rows. The sample table contains 490,000 or so distinct CDR3 sequences; only one count was recorded for around a fifth of them. Roughly 49% of the sample is taken by the ten largest. The sample comprised blood. These receptors all come from a woman in her seventies with Graves' ophthalmopathy.

This clonotype showed up many times. This sequence joins TRBV28 and TRBJ1-2, with D uncertain. CDR1 is MDHEN, CDR2 SYDVKM, per germline. V lost 3 bases and J lost 8, with 13 bases in between. CDR3 length: 13 amino acids. CDR3: CASSFQQSRGYTF. CDR3 DNA: TGTGCCAGCAGTTTTCAACAGTCGCGCGGCTACACCTTC.

The V and J genes are TRBV6-2 or TRBV6-3 and TRBJ1-4, with 10 positions matching TRBD1. CDR1 and CDR2 (germline): MNHEY, SVGEGT. The CDR3 covers 15 residues. V dropped 5 bases and J dropped 7; count of bases not matched to a gene: 7. The CDR3 bases are TGTGCCAGCAGTGACCCCGGGACAGGGGTTGAAAAACTGTTTTTT. It encodes CASSDPGTGVEKLFF.

Comment on this clonotype: Possible read error: a much larger clone is one base away. CDR3 protein: CASSSGARGPFEQYF. CDR3 DNA sequence: TGTGCCAGCAGCTCGGGGGCGAGAGGGCCCTTTGAGCAGTACTTC. This rearrangement joins TRBV7-2 to TRBJ2-7; either TRBD1 or TRBD2 may fit D (6 bases each). Trimming left V 4 bases short and J 7 bases short, with 20 bases between. This CDR3 has 15 amino acids. Germline CDR1 is SGHTA and CDR2 is FQGNSA.

There are a few counts of this clonotype. The rearrangement links TRBV15 to TRBJ2-3; 7 positions agree with TRBD2. V trimming: 7 bases; J trimming: 4 bases; junction bases outside the gene matches: 11. Germline V CDR1 and CDR2: LNHNV, YYDKDF (reference sequence). The CDR3 runs 15 residues. Here the CDR3 reads CATKPGGRGADTQYF. The CDR3 bases are TGTGCCACCAAACCCGGCGGGAGAGGCGCAGATACGCAGTATTTT.

This clonotype came up many times. The chain joins TRBV12-3 or TRBV12-4 to TRBJ2-1; TRBD2 agrees at 8 bases. J was trimmed by 5 bases and V by 5 bases; bases with no gene match: 11. There are 16 residues in the CDR3. The CDR3 sequence is CASSILAGPRDNEQFF. The CDR3, as DNA: TGTGCCAGCAGTATCCTAGCGGGCCCACGGGACAATGAGCAGTTCTTC.

Points on this clonotype: A clone one base away is much larger, so this may be a read error. The chain combines TRBV30 with TRBJ2-2; D is ambiguous. The CDR3 is made up of 13 amino acids. Per the germline V gene, CDR1 is GTSNPN and CDR2 is SVGIG (reference sequence). As DNA, the CDR3 is TGTGCCTGGGGTGCAGCGAACACCCGGGAGCTGTTTTTT. Amino acid sequence: CAWGAANTRELFF.

The V call is TRBV5-1, the J call TRBJ1-1; TRBD1 might be the D (6 bases). Germline-derived CDR1 and CDR2 are SGHRS and YFSETQ. CDR3 size: 15 residues. The V and J ends lost 5 bases and 1 base respectively, with 15 bases between them. Here the CDR3 DNA reads TGCGCCAGCAGGTCTTGGGGGACAAAGAACACTGAAGCTTTCTTT. It is translated as CASRSWGTKNTEAFF.

As for this clonotype: Since a much larger clone is just one base distant, this may be a read error. V is TRBV12-3 or TRBV12-4 and J is TRBJ1-1; D perhaps matches TRBD1 (6 bases). This CDR3 has 14 residues. Here the CDR3 DNA reads TGTGGCAGCAGTTTCCTCAGGGGAAACACTGAAGCTTTCTTT. Its translation: CGSSFLRGNTEAFF.

This chain connects TRBV20-1 to TRBJ2-4; TRBD2 agrees at 13 bases. This CDR3 contains 17 residues. Germline assignment: CDR1 DFQATT and CDR2 SNEGSKA (reference sequence). V was pared by 2 bases and J by 7 bases, with 11 bases of the junction left unmatched. CDR3 nucleotide sequence: TGCAGTGCTAGATCCCGGACTAGCGGGAGCATATTGAACATTCAGTACTTC. It encodes CSARSRTSGSILNIQYF.

This clonotype was detected many times. The V and J genes are TRBV2 and TRBJ2-3, with 9 bases that match TRBD1. Germline lookup yields CDR1 SNHLY and CDR2 FYNNEI. J was trimmed by 0 bases and V by 5 bases; bases with no gene match: 3. CDR3 length: 15 amino acids. The CDR3 region is CASSRDRASTDTQYF. The CDR3, as DNA: TGTGCCAGCAGTCGGGACAGGGCCAGCACAGATACGCAGTATTTT.

In its sample, this clonotype was seen many times. The CDR3 DNA is TGTGCCAGCAGTTTAGTTTCGGGGGGTCGGACAGATACGCAGTATTTT. Translated: CASSLVSGGRTDTQYF. The rearrangement links TRBV12-3 or TRBV12-4 to TRBJ2-3; 7 bases are a match to TRBD2. CDR3 length equals 16 residues. V trimming: 1 base; J trimming: 3 bases; junction bases outside the gene matches: 7.

The rearrangement links TRBV5-1 to TRBJ2-1, with a tentative D call TRBD2 (5 bases). Trimming removed 0 bases from V and 9 bases from J, with 13 bases in between. There are 14 residues in the CDR3. CDR1 is SGHRS, CDR2 YFSETQ, per germline. CDR3 amino acids: CASSLDSGAGEQFF. The CDR3 coding sequence is TGCGCCAGCAGCTTGGACTCAGGCGCGGGTGAGCAGTTCTTC.

The J gene is TRBJ2-5, the V gene TRBV30; 11 nucleotides match TRBD2. CDR1 is GTSNPN, CDR2 SVGIG, per germline (reference sequence). V shed 7 bases and J 5 bases; nucleotides not matched to a gene: 6. The CDR3 runs 13 residues. CDR3 DNA sequence: TGTGCCTCACCTTTAGCGGGAGGGGAGACCCAGTACTTC. This gives the protein CASPLAGGETQYF.

This clonotype has just a few counts. A much larger clonotype is one base distant, so this may be a read error. The chain links TRBV6-1 to TRBJ1-2; D uncertain. The CDR3 is made up of 13 amino acids. Germline values: CDR1 MNHNS, CDR2 SASEGT. Trimming left V 5 bases short and J 2 bases short, with 9 bases between. In DNA, the CDR3 is TGTGCCAGCAGTTTTCAGGCGAACTATGGCTACACCTTC. It specifies CASSFQANYGYTF.

The J gene is TRBJ2-1, the V gene TRBV7-3; 9 nucleotides line up with TRBD2. CDR3 length equals 15 residues. Unmatched junction bases numbered 6, after V lost 5 bases and J lost 4 bases. Germline V gene sequence: CDR1 SGHTA, CDR2 FQGTGA. The CDR3: CASSNGLALYNEQFF. In DNA form, the CDR3 reads TGTGCCAGCAGCAACGGACTAGCGCTTTACAATGAGCAGTTCTTC.

The chain links TRBV30 to TRBJ2-7, with 9 bases matching TRBD2. V lost 3 bases to trimming and J lost 4 bases; unmatched junction nucleotides: 4. This CDR3 is built from 13 residues. Germline V gene data show CDR1 as GTSNPN and CDR2 as SVGIG (reference sequence). CDR3 sequence (DNA): TGTGCCTGGAGACGGGCGGGAGGGTACGAGCAGTACTTC. Encoded protein: CAWRRAGGYEQYF. Complete variable domain (other parts from reference TRBV30 and TRBJ2-7): SQTIHQWPATLVQPVGSPLSLECTVEGTSNPNLYWYRQAAGRGLQLLFYSVGIGQISSEVPQNLSASRPQDRQFILSSKKLLLSDSGFYLCAWRRAGGYEQYFGPGTRLTVT.

This clonotype was detected many times. The genes are TRBV7-8 and TRBJ1-1; no reliable D call. The CDR3 has 14 residues. The germline V gene encodes CDR1 SGHVS and CDR2 FQNEAQ. Trimming cost V 3 bases and J 0 bases, with 8 bases left between them. This CDR3 is CASSLAYMNTEAFF. As DNA, the CDR3 is TGTGCCAGCAGCTTGGCATACATGAACACTGAAGCTTTCTTT.

This clonotype was counted once. The chain has TRBV14 and TRBJ2-1; a weak D match, TRBD2 (6 bases). The CDR3 spans 18 residues. V lost 0 bases and J 6 bases, leaving 21 bases between the germline ends. Germline CDR1 reads SGHDN; CDR2 reads FVKESK. CDR3 DNA sequence: TGTGCCAGCAGCCAAGATCGATTAGCGGTCTACCAGAGCAATGAGCAGTTCTTC. Translation: CASSQDRLAVYQSNEQFF.

V usage is TRBV12-3 or TRBV12-4 and J usage is TRBJ1-2; D is undetermined. V lost 3 bases to trimming and J lost 6 bases, with 11 bases between them. The CDR3 spans 13 residues. The CDR3, as DNA: TGTGCCAGCAGTTTGTCAGGTTCTGATGGCTACACCTTC. Amino acids: CASSLSGSDGYTF.

This clonotype showed up many times. The rearrangement joins TRBV3-1 to TRBJ2-3; D not certain. The CDR3 is 12 residues long. V was trimmed by 6 bases and J by 6 bases, leaving 10 bases between them. Germline V lookup: CDR1 LGHDT, CDR2 YNNKEL (reference sequence). CDR3: CASSPRFDTQYF. The CDR3 DNA sequence: TGTGCCAGCAGTCCCAGATTCGATACGCAGTATTTT.

The sample holds many counts of this clonotype. The chain joins TRBV2 to TRBJ2-5, with TRBD1 identical over 9 bases. CDR1 and CDR2 (germline): SNHLY, FYNNEI. The CDR3 sequence is 14 residues long. The V and J ends lost 8 bases and 6 bases, in that order; junction bases with no gene match: 10. The CDR3 coding sequence is TGTGCCAGCGGGTTTGGGACAGGGCTGAAGACCCAGTACTTC. Amino acid sequence: CASGFGTGLKTQYF.

This clonotype appeared a few times. The CDR3 bases are TGTGCCACCAGCAGATACGGCCAAAGTAATGAAAAACTGTTTTTT. This sequence encodes CATSRYGQSNEKLFF. The chain carries TRBV15 and TRBJ1-4; D unresolved. Trimming shortened V by 2 bases and J by 4 bases, and 11 bases separated the two germline ends. The CDR3 totals 15 residues. Germline-derived CDR1 and CDR2 are LNHNV and YYDKDF (reference sequence).

The J gene is TRBJ1-1, the V gene TRBV2, with D perhaps matching TRBD1 (6 bases). CDR3 length: 15 amino acids. The germline CDR1 and CDR2 sequences are SNHLY and FYNNEI. Trimming pared 7 bases from V and 4 bases from J, leaving 19 bases between. CDR3 amino acids: CASMAGDAGSTEAFF. CDR3 DNA: TGTGCCAGCATGGCAGGGGACGCGGGGAGCACTGAAGCTTTCTTT.

This clonotype was seen a handful of times. The J gene is TRBJ2-7, the V gene TRBV4-1; TRBD2 matches 8 bases. The germline CDR1 and CDR2 sequences are MGHRA and YSYEKL. The CDR3 runs to 15 residues. J lost 3 bases, V lost 3 bases, and 7 bases had no gene match. The CDR3 loop is CASSHRASGLYEQYF. In DNA form, the CDR3 reads TGCGCCAGCAGCCACCGGGCTAGCGGGCTCTACGAGCAGTACTTC.

This clonotype was detected ten times or more. CDR3 sequence: CASRAPGRVNTEAFF. DNA of the CDR3: TGTGCCAGTAGAGCCCCGGGACGGGTGAACACTGAAGCTTTCTTT. The J gene is TRBJ1-1, the V gene TRBV19, with a possible D match to TRBD1 (5 bases). This CDR3 spans 15 amino acids. Trimming removed 6 bases from V and 0 bases from J, with 14 bases in between. Per germline, CDR1 LNHDA and CDR2 SQIVND (reference sequence).

The genes are TRBV30 and TRBJ1-6; 7 bases agree with TRBD1. Trimming cost V 4 bases and J 7 bases; bases outside gene matches: 10. The germline CDR1 and CDR2 sequences are GTSNPN and SVGIG (reference sequence). This CDR3 has 15 residues. Written as DNA, the CDR3 is TGTGCCTGGATGGTTGGAGGGGGCGGGAATTCACCCCTCCACTTT. Protein: CAWMVGGGGNSPLHF.

The V gene is TRBV5-1, the J gene TRBJ2-1, with TRBD2 as a possible D gene (7 bases). CDR1 is SGHRS and CDR2 is YFSETQ in the germline V gene. The CDR3 length is 15 residues. The CDR3, as DNA: TGCGCACCCCGGGGGGCTTCCCCAGGGAACAATGAGCAGTTCTTC. It encodes CAPRGASPGNNEQFF.

This clonotype has a count of ten or more. The chain uses TRBV27 and TRBJ1-1; D remains unclear. Looked up from germline, CDR1 is MNHEY and CDR2 is SMNVEV (reference sequence). V lost 7 bases and J lost 0, with 9 bases in between. The CDR3 sequence is 13 residues long. The CDR3 region is CASKVGLNTEAFF. The CDR3 DNA reads TGTGCCAGCAAAGTAGGGCTGAACACTGAAGCTTTCTTT.

In the case of this clonotype: Germline and junction disagree at one end, which may indicate a read error. V is TRBV7-9 and J is TRBJ2-7; 9 nucleotides match TRBD2. CDR3 length: 16 amino acids. The germline gives CDR1 SEHNR, CDR2 FQNEAQ (reference sequence). CDR3 residues: CACRGSTSGEFYEQYF. The CDR3 nucleotides are TGTGCCTGCAGGGGGTCGACTAGCGGTGAATTCTACGAGCAGTACTTC.

This clonotype was observed a handful of times. V gene TRBV5-1 combines with J gene TRBJ1-2; D gene ambiguous. The CDR3 loop spans 14 amino acids. Germline CDR1 is SGHRS and CDR2 is YFSETQ. The germline V and J ends were trimmed by 5 bases and 0 bases, with 11 bases remaining between them. CDR3 nucleotides: TGCGCCAGCAGAGAGGGTCTCTCTAACTATGGCTACACCTTC. Its translation: CASREGLSNYGYTF.